This TCR beta chain was sequenced in a study of T cells after yellow fever vaccination. The CDR3 covers 15 residues. V was clipped by 6 bases and J by 7 bases, with 20 bases between them. Germline loops: CDR1 LNHNV, CDR2 YYDKDF (reference sequence). This clonotype has just a few counts. Via MiXCR, TCRdb re-called the 5' RACE reads, giving one row per CDR3 protein. The sample has fewer than 500,000 distinct CDR3 sequences; around 19% are singletons. Sequences were derived from PBMCs, sampled before the yellow fever booster vaccination. This rearrangement joins TRBV15 to TRBJ2-3; the D gene is possibly TRBD1 (6 bases). This TCR came from a man aged 18 to 29 who received the YFV17D yellow fever vaccine. CDR3 DNA sequence: TGTGCCACCAGAGGGGGAACCGGGACCGGGTATACGCAGTATTTT. This gives the protein CATRGGTGTGYTQYF.